This entry concerns a single TCR beta chain. This clone's antigen is unknown. Per-base qualities were not stored, and no clone one base away is much larger. This sample was taken from a study of T cell responses to AZD1222 COVID-19 vaccine (dated by TCRdb to the early 2020s). In terms of the full investigation: AZD1222 recipients whose second dose came at about 4 weeks and those whose second dose came at about 12 weeks were combined into one group, since spike-specific TCR depth and breadth did not differ between the two schedules. TCR sequencing was performed for roughly 240 trial participants, of whom roughly 200 were given two doses of AZD1222 and around 26 were given two doses of MenACWY control vaccine. Enrollment into the trials was organized by age into subgroups of 18-55, 56-69 and 70-plus years, and those subgroups contained roughly 150, 30 and 60 TCR-sequenced participants, respectively.

The paper's findings and limits, for the study overall: Conclusions about previously exposed vaccinees are limited, since just six AZD1222 recipients were seropositive for SARS-CoV-2 at baseline. A significant rise in spike-specific TCR breadth and depth was observed after two AZD1222 doses relative to day 0 and relative to MenACWY recipients. Vaccine-associated CD4 TCRs spanned the whole spike protein, with dominant responses in regions 160-218 and 743-854. Because no day 14 peak-response samples were available, the repertoires could be characterized only after the peak T cell response. Participants were mostly white British and included more females than males, and it was suggested by the authors that clonal diversity may have been underestimated. In the small 56-69-year group, the increase in depth fell short of significance, most likely because of low power. Reportedly, almost half of the unique spike-specific TCRs recognized epitopes lying outside the regions that are mutated in the B.1.351 and B.1.1.7 variants.

The germline V gene (reference sequence) supplies CDR1 WNHNN and CDR2 SYGVQD. The CDR3 holds 19 amino acids from the cysteine to the phenylalanine. Only the CDR3 part of the read is kept: 57 bases, read in frame from the first base. Relative to germline, V is missing 7 bases and J is missing 5 bases, with 16 bases of the junction outside any gene match. This specimen's time point label, per the study, means: baseline before first vaccination. The vaccinee samples were drawn from two UK trials, COV001 and COV002, one of which was a single-blind randomized controlled phase 2/3 trial testing AZD1222 (ChAdOx1 nCoV-19) in healthy adults. Trial participant PBMC samples were collected at day 0 and day 28 after the second dose for TCRbeta chain sequencing. The CDR3 regions of human TCRbeta chains were analyzed by immunosequencing. As for the original processing: TCRs in the repertoires were compared against a reference library of SARS-CoV-2-specific TCRs that had been generated with the MIRA antigen-specificity platform. Breadth meant the fraction of unique TCRs that were SARS-CoV-2-associated, whereas depth meant the fraction of total T cells that were SARS-CoV-2-associated. Using the MIRA data, each spike-specific TCR was mapped to the spike region that the TCR reacts to and placed in a CD4 or CD8 class. Log10-transformed breadth and depth values were compared by one-way ANOVA with Sidak's multiple comparisons tests. In its TCRdb copy, this immuneACCESS table keeps in-frame sequences only and misses some clones. Where compared with another copy, unresolved V genes explain less than half of these, and the others have no known cause. V, J and clone size reflect that table, while D and trimming were determined from the DNA. The sample includes about 120,000 clones, with around 85% observed a single time. Roughly 9% of the sample comes from the top ten.

The receptor's source is an adult in good health. The material sequenced was peripheral blood, taken on day 0 of AZD1222 vaccination. The chain was built from TRBV10-1 and TRBJ2-1, with 14 middle bases fitting TRBD2. The CDR3 region has the sequence CASTGTSGRSPQGNNEQFF. DNA sequence: TGCGCCAGCACCGGGACTAGCGGGAGATCCCCACAAGGCAACAATGAGCAGTTCTTC.